This TCR beta chain appears in the sequencing data of a study of blood T cell repertoires in COVID-19. The V and J ends lost 5 bases and 2 bases respectively, with 13 bases between them. This CDR3 comprises 15 residues. Germline CDR1 and CDR2: SGHTA and FQGNSA. Authors' data handling: Amplification with reference gene primers provided the estimates of nucleated cell counts. Profiling relied on immunoSEQ multiplex PCR, and the TCRdb table lists in-frame clones only, not all of them. V and J calls and clone size are given by that table; D and trimming were obtained from the DNA. This sample has roughly 46,000 clones; about 88% occur once, and the top ten carry just over 3%.

The rearrangement joins TRBV7-2 to TRBJ2-1; a possible D gene is TRBD2 (6 bases). This receptor was obtained from a woman between 45 and 65 years old who had recovered from COVID-19. The sequencing input was PBMCs or T cells enriched from blood (not recorded which). DNA of the CDR3: TGTGCCAGCAGCCAGCGGGTAAACGCCTACAATGAGCAGTTCTTC. Translating it yields CASSQRVNAYNEQFF.